The 10 T cell receptor beta chains presented below share a single source sample, sequenced in a study of graft-versus-host responses after intestinal transplantation. Using immunoSEQ multiplex PCR, the repertoire was profiled, and TCRdb retains in-frame clones only, with some absent. The data contain tens of thousands of clones, less than 95% of them singletons. These TCRs' antigens remain unknown. Source: unstimulated CD4+ T cells sorted from spleen or lymph node cells, taken before transplant. The source is a human donor who was the organ donor for an intestinal transplant.

V gene TRBV21-1 combines with J gene TRBJ1-5. TRBV21-1 is tagged as a pseudogene. The CDR3 loop spans 16 amino acids. CDR3 region: CASSKGTGDGNQPQHF. The CDR3 region has the DNA TGTGCCAGCAGCAAAGGAACCGGGGACGGCAATCAGCCCCAGCATTTT.

The genes are TRBV20-1 and TRBJ1-2; D is possibly TRBD1 (6 bases). Trimming removed 3 bases at V and 6 bases at J, with 8 bases between. Germline assignment: CDR1 DFQATT and CDR2 SNEGSKA (reference sequence). The CDR3 sequence is 11 residues long. In DNA form, the CDR3 reads TGCAGTGCTAGCGGGGGCGATGGCTACACCTTC. Translation: CSASGGDGYTF.

V is TRBV7-2 and J is TRBJ2-3; D is undetermined. V was shortened by 5 bases and J by 2 bases, with 11 bases between the two germline ends. CDR1 is SGHTA, CDR2 FQGNSA, per germline. There are 14 residues in the CDR3. CDR3: CASSLLDPTDTQYF. CDR3 DNA: TGTGCCAGCAGCCTGTTGGACCCCACAGATACGCAGTATTTT. Full variable domain (outside the CDR3, taken from reference TRBV7-2 and TRBJ2-3): GAGVSQSPSNKVTEKGKDVELRCDPISGHTALYWYRQSLGQGLEFLIYFQGNSAPDKSGLPSDRFSAERTGGSVSTLTIQRTQQEDSAVYLCASSLLDPTDTQYFGPGTRLTVL.

The chain combines TRBV10-1 with TRBJ1-5, with 9 nucleotides matching TRBD1. The CDR3 is 18 residues long. Germline V gene data show CDR1 as WNHNN and CDR2 as SYGVQD (reference sequence). V shed 3 bases, J shed 5 bases, and the junction held 14 bases outside the gene matches. The CDR3 reads CASSEVPGGQGSDQPQHF. The CDR3 coding sequence is TGCGCCAGCAGTGAAGTTCCCGGGGGACAGGGCAGCGATCAGCCCCAGCATTTT.

V and J are TRBV5-6 and TRBJ1-5; 11 bases agree with TRBD1. The junction had 2 bases not matched to a gene; V was cut back by 2 bases and J by 4 bases. CDR3 length: 15 amino acids. Germline V lookup: CDR1 SGHDT, CDR2 YYEEEE. This CDR3 is CASSFGTGGNQPQHF. The CDR3 DNA follows: TGTGCCAGCAGCTTCGGGACAGGGGGAAATCAGCCCCAGCATTTT.

The chain's CDR3 is CSVGSQGYAIYGYTF. The CDR3 coding sequence is TGCAGCGTGGGTTCTCAGGGTTACGCTATATATGGCTACACCTTC. The V gene is TRBV29-1, the J gene TRBJ1-2; tentatively, D is TRBD1 (5 bases). V dropped 6 bases and J dropped 5 bases, with 22 bases sitting between them. This CDR3 spans 15 amino acids. Germline V gene sequence: CDR1 SQVTM, CDR2 ANQGSEA.

The chain carries TRBV11-3 and TRBJ2-7; D may be TRBD1 or TRBD2 (6 bases each). The germline CDR1 and CDR2 sequences are SGHNT and YENEEA. Trimming cost V 5 bases and J 4 bases, with 21 bases left between them. The CDR3 is 16 amino acids. CDR3 amino acids: CASSQPQGSGVYEQYF. As DNA, the CDR3 is TGTGCCAGCAGCCAACCACAGGGTTCGGGGGTTTACGAGCAGTACTTC.

J is TRBJ1-1 and V is TRBV30, with D perhaps matching TRBD1 (6 bases). CDR1 and CDR2 (germline): GTSNPN, SVGIG (reference sequence). V was cut by 5 bases and J by 0 bases, with 10 bases left in between. The CDR3 extends over 13 amino acids. The CDR3 region is CAWATGLNTEAFF. For the CDR3, the DNA is TGTGCCTGGGCCACAGGGTTGAACACTGAAGCTTTCTTT.

The chain uses TRBV10-3 and TRBJ1-6, with D perhaps matching TRBD1 (5 bases). V was cut by 6 bases and J by 10 bases, with 10 bases left in between. The CDR3 sequence is 12 residues long. Germline assignment: CDR1 ENHRY and CDR2 SYGVKD. This chain's CDR3 is CAISAQESPLHF. CDR3 DNA: TGTGCCATCAGCGCACAGGAGTCACCCCTCCACTTT.

This clone was recorded once. The rearrangement joins TRBV27 to TRBJ2-1; D perhaps matches TRBD2 (6 bases). Per germline, CDR1 MNHEY and CDR2 SMNVEV (reference sequence). This CDR3 has 13 amino acids. The V gene lost 5 bases and the J gene lost 13 bases, with 18 bases spanning the gap. The CDR3 DNA is TGTGCCAGCAGTCTTTACTCTAGCGCCGGTCAGTTCTTC. Residues: CASSLYSSAGQFF.